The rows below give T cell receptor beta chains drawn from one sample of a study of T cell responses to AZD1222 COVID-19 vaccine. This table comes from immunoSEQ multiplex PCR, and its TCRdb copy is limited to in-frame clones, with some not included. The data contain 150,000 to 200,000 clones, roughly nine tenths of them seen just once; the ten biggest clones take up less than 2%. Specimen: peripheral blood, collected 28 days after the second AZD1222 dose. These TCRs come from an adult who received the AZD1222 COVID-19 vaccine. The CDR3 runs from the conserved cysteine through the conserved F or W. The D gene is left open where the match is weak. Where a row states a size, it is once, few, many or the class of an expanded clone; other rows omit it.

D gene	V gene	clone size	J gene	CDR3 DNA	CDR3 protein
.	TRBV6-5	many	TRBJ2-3	TGTGCCAGCAGTTACTCGCCCCGAGGGAGCACAGATACGCAGTATTTT	CASSYSPRGSTDTQYF
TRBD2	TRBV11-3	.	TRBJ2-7	TGTGCCAGCAGCTACAGCGGGACTCCCTACGAGCAGTACTTC	CASSYSGTPYEQYF
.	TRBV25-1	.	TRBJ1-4	TGTGCCAGCAGTCGACAGGCAACTAATGAAAAACTGTTTTTT	CASSRQATNEKLFF
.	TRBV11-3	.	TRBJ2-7	TGTGCCAGCAGCTTAGGTTCCACCTACGAGCAGTACTTC	CASSLGSTYEQYF
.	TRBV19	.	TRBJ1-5	TGTGCCAGTAGTATCCAGGACCTTCAGCCCCAGCATTTT	CASSIQDLQPQHF
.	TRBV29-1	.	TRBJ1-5	TGCAGCGTTGTGTTCAGGTTAGGTCAGCCCCAGCATTTT	CSVVFRLGQPQHF
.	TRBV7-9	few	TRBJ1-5	TGTGCCAGCAGCTTAGGGGTCGGGGCAGGCGAATCAGCCCAGCATTTT	CASSLGVGAGESAQHF
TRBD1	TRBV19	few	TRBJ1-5	TGTGCCAGTAGTATATCGGGAGGGGGCAAGCAGCCCCAGCATTTT	CASSISGGGKQPQHF
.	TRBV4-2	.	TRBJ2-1	TGTGCCAGCAGCCCGTTAGCGGACTACAATGAGCAGTTCTTC	CASSPLADYNEQFF
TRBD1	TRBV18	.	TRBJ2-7	TGTGCCAGCTCACCGCGACAGGGGCTGAGGGAGCAGTACTTC	CASSPRQGLREQYF
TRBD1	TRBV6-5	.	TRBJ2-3	TGTGCCAGCAGTATTCCGGGACAGGGGACAGATACGCAGTATTTT	CASSIPGQGTDTQYF
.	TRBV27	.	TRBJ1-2	TGTGCCAGCAGTCCACCTCTCGACAGAATCTATGGCTACACCTTC	CASSPPLDRIYGYTF
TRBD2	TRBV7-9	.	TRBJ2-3	TGTGCCAGCAGCTCCGTAGCGGGGAGCACAGATACGCAGTATTTT	CASSSVAGSTDTQYF
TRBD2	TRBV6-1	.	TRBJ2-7	TGTGCCAGCAGTGAACGAGCTTTTGTTAGCGGGAGTAGATCCGAGCAGTACTTC	CASSERAFVSGSRSEQYF
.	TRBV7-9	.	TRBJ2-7	TGTGCCAGCAGCCAAGTGCTGGGCTACGAGCAGTACTTC	CASSQVLGYEQYF
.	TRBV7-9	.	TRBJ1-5	TGTGCCAGCAGCTCCACAGGGAGGCCCCAGCATTTT	CASSSTGRPQHF
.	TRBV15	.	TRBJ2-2	TGTGCCACCAGCAGAGATCAACTGTACGCCGGGGAGCTGTTTTTT	CATSRDQLYAGELFF
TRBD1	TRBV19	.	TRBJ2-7	TGTGCCAGCGGTATACCCCGGGACAGGGGGTCTGACGAGCAGTACTTC	CASGIPRDRGSDEQYF